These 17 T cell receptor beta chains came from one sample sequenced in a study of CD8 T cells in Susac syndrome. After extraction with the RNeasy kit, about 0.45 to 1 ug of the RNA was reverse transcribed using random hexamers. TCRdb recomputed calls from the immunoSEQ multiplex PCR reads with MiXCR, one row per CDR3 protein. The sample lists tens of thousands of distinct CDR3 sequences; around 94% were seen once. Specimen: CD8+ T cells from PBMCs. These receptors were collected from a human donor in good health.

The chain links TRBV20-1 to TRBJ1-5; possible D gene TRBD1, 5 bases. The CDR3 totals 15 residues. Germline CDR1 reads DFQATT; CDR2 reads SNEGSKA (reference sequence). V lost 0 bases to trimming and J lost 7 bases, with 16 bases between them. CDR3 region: CSARDWGADRQPQHF. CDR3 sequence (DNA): TGCAGTGCTAGAGATTGGGGCGCGGACCGGCAGCCCCAGCATTTT.

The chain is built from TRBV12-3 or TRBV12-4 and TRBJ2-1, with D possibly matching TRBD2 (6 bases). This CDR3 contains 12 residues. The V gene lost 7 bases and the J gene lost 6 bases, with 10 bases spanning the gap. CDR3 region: CASTISGNEQFF. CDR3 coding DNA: TGTGCCAGCACCATTAGCGGCAATGAGCAGTTCTTC.

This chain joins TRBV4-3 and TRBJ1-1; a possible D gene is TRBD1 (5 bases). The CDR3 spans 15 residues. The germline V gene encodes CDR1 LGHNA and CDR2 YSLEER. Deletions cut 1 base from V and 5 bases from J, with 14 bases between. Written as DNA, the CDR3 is TGCGCCAGCAGCCAAGGGGTCGGGGCTCAGACTGAAGCTTTCTTT. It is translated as CASSQGVGAQTEAFF.

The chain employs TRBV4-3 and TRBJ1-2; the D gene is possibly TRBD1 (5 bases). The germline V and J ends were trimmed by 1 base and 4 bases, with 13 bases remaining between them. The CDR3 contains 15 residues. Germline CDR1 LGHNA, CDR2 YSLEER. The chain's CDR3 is CASSQGQFTAYGYTF. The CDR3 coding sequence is TGCGCCAGCAGCCAAGGACAGTTTACGGCCTATGGCTACACCTTC.

CDR3 nucleotide sequence: TGTGCCAACCGAAGACAGGGAGAAGAGACCCAGTACTTC. Amino acids: CANRRQGEETQYF. The chain links TRBV7-9 to TRBJ2-5; the match to TRBD1 covers 7 bases. The germline CDR1 and CDR2 sequences are SEHNR and FQNEAQ (reference sequence). The CDR3 length is 13 residues. V was clipped by 10 bases and J by 3 bases; unmatched bases: 8.

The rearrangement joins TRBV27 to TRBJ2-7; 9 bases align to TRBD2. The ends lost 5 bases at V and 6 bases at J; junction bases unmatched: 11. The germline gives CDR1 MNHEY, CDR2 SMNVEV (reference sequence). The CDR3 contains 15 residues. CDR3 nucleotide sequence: TGTGCCAGCAGTCCTGTTGGGCTAGCGGGGCGCGAGCAGTACGTC. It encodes CASSPVGLAGREQYV.

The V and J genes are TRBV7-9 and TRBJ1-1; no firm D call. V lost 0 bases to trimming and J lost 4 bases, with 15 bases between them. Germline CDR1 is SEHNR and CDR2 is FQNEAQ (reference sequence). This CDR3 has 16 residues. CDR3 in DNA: TGTGCCAGCAGCTTAGCAAGTGTGTATAGAGTCACTGAAGCTTTCTTT. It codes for CASSLASVYRVTEAFF.

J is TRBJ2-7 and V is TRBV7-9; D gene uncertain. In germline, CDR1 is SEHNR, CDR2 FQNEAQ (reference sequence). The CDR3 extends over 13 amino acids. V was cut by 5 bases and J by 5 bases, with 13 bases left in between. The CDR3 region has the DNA TGTGCCAGCAGCCCGTATCGGTACGACGAGCAGTACTTC. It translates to CASSPYRYDEQYF.

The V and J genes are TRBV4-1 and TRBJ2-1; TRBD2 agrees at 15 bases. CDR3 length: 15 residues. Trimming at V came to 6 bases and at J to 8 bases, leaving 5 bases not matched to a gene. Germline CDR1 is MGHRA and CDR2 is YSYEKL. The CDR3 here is CASRTGLAGGHEQFF. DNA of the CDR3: TGCGCCAGCAGAACGGGACTAGCGGGAGGCCATGAGCAGTTCTTC.

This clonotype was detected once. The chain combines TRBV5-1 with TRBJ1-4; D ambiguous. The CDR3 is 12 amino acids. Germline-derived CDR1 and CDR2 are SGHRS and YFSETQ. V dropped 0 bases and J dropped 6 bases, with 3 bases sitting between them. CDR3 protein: CASSLEYEKLFF. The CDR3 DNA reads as TGCGCCAGCAGCTTGGAATATGAAAAACTGTTTTTT.

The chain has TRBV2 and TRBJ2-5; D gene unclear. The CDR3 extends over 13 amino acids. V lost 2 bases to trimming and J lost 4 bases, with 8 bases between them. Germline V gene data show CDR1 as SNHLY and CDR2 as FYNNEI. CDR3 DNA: TGTGCCAGCAGTGAACCCGAAGTAGAGACCCAGTACTTC. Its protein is CASSEPEVETQYF.

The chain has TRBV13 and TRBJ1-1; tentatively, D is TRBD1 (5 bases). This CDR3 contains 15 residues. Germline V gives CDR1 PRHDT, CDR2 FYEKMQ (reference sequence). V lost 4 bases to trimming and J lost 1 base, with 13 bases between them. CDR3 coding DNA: TGTGCCAGCAGCTCCGAGAGGACATCGAACACTGAAGCTTTCTTT. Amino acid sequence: CASSSERTSNTEAFF.

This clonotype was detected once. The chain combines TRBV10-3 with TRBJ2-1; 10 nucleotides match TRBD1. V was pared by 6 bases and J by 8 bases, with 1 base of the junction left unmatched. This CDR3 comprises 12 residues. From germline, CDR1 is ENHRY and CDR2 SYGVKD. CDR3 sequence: CAIRTGGHEQFF. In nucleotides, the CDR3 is TGTGCCATCAGGACAGGGGGCCATGAGCAGTTCTTC.

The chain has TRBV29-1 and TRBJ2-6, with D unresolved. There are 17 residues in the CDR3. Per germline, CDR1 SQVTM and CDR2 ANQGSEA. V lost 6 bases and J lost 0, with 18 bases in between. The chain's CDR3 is CSVGLPEVASGANVLTF. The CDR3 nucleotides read TGCAGCGTGGGTCTCCCAGAAGTGGCCTCTGGGGCCAACGTCCTGACTTTC. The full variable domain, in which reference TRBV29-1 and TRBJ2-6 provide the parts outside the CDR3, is SAVISQKPSRDICQRGTSLTIQCQVDSQVTMMFWYRQQPGQSLTLIATANQGSEATYESGFVIDKFPISRPNLTFSTLTVSNMSPEDSSIYLCSVGLPEVASGANVLTFGAGSRLTVL.

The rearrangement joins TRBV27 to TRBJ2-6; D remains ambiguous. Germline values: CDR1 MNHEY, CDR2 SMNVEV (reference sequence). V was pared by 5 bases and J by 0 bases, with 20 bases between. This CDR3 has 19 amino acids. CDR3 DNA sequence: TGTGCCAGCAGTGAAAGGACCACTCGCGCTTTCTCTGGGGCCAACGTCCTGACTTTC. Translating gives CASSERTTRAFSGANVLTF.

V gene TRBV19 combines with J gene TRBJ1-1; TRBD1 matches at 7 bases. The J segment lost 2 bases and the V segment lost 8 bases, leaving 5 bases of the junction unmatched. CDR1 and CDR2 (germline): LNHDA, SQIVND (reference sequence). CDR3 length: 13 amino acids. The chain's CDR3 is CASVGQPNTEAFF. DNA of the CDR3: TGTGCCAGTGTGGGACAGCCTAACACTGAAGCTTTCTTT. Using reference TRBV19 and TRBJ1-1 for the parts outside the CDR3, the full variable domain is DGGITQSPKYLFRKEGQNVTLSCEQNLNHDAMYWYRQDPGQGLRLIYYSQIVNDFQKGDIAEGYSVSREKKESFPLTVTSAQKNPTAFYLCASVGQPNTEAFFGQGTRLTVV.

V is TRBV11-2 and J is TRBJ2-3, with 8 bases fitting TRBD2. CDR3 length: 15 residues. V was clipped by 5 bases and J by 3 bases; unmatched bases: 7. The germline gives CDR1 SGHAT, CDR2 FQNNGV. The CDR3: CASSQGAGETDTQYF. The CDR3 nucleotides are TGTGCCAGCAGCCAAGGAGCGGGGGAGACAGATACGCAGTATTTT.